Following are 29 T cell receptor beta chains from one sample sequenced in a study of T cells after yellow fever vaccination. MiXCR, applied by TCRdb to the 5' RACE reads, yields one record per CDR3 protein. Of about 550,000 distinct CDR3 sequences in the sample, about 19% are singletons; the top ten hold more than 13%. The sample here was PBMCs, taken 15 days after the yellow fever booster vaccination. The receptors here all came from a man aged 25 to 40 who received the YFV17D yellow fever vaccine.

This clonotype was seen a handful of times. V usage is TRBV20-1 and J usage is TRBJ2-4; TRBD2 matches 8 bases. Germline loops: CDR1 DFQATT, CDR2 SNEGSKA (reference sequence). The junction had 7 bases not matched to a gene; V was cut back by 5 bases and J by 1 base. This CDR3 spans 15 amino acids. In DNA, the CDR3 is TGCAGTGCTGCTGCGGGGGGCTTTGCCAAAAACATTCAGTACTTC. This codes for CSAAAGGFAKNIQYF.

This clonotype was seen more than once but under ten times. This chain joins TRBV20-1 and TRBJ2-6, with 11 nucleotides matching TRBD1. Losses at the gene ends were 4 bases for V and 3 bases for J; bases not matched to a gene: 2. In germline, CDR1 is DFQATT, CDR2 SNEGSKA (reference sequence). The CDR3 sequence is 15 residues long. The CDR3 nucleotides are TGCAGTGCTACGGACAGGGGGCATGGGGCCAACGTCCTGACTTTC. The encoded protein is CSATDRGHGANVLTF.

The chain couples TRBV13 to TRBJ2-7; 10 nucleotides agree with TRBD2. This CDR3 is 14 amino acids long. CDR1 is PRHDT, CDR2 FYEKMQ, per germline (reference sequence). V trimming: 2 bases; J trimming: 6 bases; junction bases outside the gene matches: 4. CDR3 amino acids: CASSLLAGEFEQYF. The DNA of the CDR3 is TGTGCCAGCAGCTTACTAGCGGGAGAGTTCGAGCAGTACTTC.

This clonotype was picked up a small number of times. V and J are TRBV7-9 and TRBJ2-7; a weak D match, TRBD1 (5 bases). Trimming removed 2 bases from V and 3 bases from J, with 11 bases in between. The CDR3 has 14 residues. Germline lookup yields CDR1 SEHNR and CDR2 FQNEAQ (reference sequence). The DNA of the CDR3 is TGTGCCAGCAGCTTAAGCACAGGACGCTACGAGCAGTACTTC. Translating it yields CASSLSTGRYEQYF.

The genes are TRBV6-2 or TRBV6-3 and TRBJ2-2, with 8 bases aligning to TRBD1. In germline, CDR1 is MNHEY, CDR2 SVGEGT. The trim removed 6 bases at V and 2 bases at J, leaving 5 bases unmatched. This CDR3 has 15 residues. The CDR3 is CASSRQGINTGELFF. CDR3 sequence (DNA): TGTGCCAGCAGCAGACAGGGGATAAACACCGGGGAGCTGTTTTTT.

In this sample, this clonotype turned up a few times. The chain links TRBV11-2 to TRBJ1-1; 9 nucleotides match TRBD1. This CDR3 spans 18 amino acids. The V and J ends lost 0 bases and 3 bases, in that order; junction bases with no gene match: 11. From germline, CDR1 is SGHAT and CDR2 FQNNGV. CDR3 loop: CASSLERDRAFRDTEAFF. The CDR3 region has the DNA TGTGCCAGCAGCTTAGAGAGGGACAGGGCATTCAGGGACACTGAAGCTTTCTTT.

The CDR3 DNA reads TGTGCCAGCAGCTGGGATCGTTATGAGCAGTTCTTC. It specifies CASSWDRYEQFF. V usage is TRBV7-2 and J usage is TRBJ2-1; D is uncertain. Deletions cut 4 bases from V and 8 bases from J, with 9 bases between. Germline V lookup: CDR1 SGHTA, CDR2 FQGNSA. The CDR3 has 12 residues.

The CDR3 region has the DNA TGCAGTGCGAGTACAGGGAGCACTGAAGCTTTCTTT. Protein: CSASTGSTEAFF. This chain links TRBV20-1 with TRBJ1-1; D perhaps matches TRBD1 (6 bases). CDR3 length equals 12 residues. The V and J ends lost 6 bases and 4 bases respectively, with 12 bases between them. Germline V gene data show CDR1 as DFQATT and CDR2 as SNEGSKA (reference sequence).

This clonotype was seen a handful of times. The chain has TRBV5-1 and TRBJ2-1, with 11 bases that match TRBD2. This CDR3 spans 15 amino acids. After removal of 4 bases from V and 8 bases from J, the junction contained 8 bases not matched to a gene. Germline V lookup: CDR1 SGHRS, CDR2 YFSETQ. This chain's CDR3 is CASSPTSGRGYEQFF. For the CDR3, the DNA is TGCGCCAGCAGCCCAACTAGCGGGAGAGGGTATGAGCAGTTCTTC.

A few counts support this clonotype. CDR3 nucleotide sequence: TGTGCCAGCAGTGTGGCTAGCGGTCCCTACGAGCAGTACTTC. Its protein product is CASSVASGPYEQYF. V gene TRBV2 combines with J gene TRBJ2-7, with 7 bases lining up with TRBD2. The V gene end was trimmed by 4 bases and the J gene end by 2 bases; junction bases not matched to a gene: 5. The CDR3 has 14 amino acids. Germline V gene lookup returns CDR1 SNHLY and CDR2 FYNNEI.

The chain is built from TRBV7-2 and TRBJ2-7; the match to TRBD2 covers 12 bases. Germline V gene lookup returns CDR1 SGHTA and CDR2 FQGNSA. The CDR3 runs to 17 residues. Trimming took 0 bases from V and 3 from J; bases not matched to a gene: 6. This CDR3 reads CASSLARVGLAGYEQYF. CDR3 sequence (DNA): TGTGCCAGCAGCTTAGCAAGAGTGGGACTAGCGGGCTACGAGCAGTACTTC. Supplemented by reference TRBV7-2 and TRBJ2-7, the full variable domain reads GAGVSQSPSNKVTEKGKDVELRCDPISGHTALYWYRQSLGQGLEFLIYFQGNSAPDKSGLPSDRFSAERTGGSVSTLTIQRTQQEDSAVYLCASSLARVGLAGYEQYFGPGTRLTVT.

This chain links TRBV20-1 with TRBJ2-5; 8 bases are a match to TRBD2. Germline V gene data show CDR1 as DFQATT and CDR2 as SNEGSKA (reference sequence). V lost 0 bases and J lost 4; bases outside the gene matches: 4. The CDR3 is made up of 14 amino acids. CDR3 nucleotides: TGCAGTGCTAGAGACGGAAGCGGGAGAGAGACCCAGTACTTC. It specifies CSARDGSGRETQYF.

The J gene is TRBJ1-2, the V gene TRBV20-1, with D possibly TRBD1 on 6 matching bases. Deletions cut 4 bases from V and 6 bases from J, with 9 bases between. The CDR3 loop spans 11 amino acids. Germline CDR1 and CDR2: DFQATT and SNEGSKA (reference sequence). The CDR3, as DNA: TGCAGTGCTAAAGGGGGGGATGGCTACACCTTC. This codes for CSAKGGDGYTF.

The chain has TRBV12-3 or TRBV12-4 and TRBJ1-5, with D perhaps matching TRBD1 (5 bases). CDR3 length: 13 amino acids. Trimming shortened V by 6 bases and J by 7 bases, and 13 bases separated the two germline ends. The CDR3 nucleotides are TGTGCCAGCAGCCTTGCGGGGCGGCAGCCCCAGCATTTT. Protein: CASSLAGRQPQHF.

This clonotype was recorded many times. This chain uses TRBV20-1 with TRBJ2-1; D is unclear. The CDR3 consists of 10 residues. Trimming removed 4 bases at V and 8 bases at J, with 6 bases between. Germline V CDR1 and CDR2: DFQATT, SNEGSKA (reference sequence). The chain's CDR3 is CSAIYYEQFF. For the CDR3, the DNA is TGCAGTGCTATTTACTATGAGCAGTTCTTC.

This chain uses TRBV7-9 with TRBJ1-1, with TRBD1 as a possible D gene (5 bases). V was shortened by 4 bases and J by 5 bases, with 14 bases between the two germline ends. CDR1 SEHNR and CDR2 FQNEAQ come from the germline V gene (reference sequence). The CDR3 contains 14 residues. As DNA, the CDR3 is TGTGCCAGCAGCTCCCTAGGAGGGACGACTGAAGCTTTCTTT. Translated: CASSSLGGTTEAFF.

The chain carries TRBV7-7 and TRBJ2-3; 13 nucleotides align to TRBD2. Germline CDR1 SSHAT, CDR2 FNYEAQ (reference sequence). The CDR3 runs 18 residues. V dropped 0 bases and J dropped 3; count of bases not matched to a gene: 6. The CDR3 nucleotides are TGTGCCAGCAGCTTAGCCGGGACTAGCGGGAATAAGACAGATACGCAGTATTTT. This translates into CASSLAGTSGNKTDTQYF.

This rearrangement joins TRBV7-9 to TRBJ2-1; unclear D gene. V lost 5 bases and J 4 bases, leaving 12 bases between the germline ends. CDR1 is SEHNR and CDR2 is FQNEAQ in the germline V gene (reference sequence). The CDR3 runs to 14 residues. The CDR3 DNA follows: TGTGCCAGCAGCCCCGTGGGGTTATACAATGAGCAGTTCTTC. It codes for CASSPVGLYNEQFF.

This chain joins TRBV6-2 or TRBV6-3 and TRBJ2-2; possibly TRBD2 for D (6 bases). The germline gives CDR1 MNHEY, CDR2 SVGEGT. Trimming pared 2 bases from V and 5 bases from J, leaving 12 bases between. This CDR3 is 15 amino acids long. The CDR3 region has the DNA TGTGCCAGCAGTTACCGCCGGGAGAGGACCGGGGAGCTGTTTTTT. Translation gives CASSYRRERTGELFF.

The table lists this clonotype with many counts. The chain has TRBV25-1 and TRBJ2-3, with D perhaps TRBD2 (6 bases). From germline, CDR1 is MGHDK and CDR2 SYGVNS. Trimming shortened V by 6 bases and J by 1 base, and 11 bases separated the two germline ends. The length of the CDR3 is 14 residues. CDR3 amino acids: CASSSGGGTDTQYF. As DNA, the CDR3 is TGTGCCAGCAGCTCGGGCGGGGGCACAGATACGCAGTATTTT.

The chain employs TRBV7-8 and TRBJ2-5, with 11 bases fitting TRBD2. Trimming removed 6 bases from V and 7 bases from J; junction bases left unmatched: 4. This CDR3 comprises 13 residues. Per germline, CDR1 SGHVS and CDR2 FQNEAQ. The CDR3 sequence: CASSLGLAGTQYF. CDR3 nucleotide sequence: TGTGCCAGCAGTCTTGGACTAGCGGGGACCCAGTACTTC.

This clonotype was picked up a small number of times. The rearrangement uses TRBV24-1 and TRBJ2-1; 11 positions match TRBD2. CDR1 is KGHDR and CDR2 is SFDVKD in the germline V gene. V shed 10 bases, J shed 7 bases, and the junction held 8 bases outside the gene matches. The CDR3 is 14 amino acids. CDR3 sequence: CATETSGAPNEQFF. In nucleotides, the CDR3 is TGTGCCACGGAGACTAGCGGGGCCCCTAATGAGCAGTTCTTC.

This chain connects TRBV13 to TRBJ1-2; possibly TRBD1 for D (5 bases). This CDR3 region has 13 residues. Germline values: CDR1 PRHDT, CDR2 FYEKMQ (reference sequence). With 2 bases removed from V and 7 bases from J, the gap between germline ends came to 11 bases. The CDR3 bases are TGTGCCAGCAGCTTAATCGGGGGAGTTGGCTACACCTTC. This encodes CASSLIGGVGYTF.

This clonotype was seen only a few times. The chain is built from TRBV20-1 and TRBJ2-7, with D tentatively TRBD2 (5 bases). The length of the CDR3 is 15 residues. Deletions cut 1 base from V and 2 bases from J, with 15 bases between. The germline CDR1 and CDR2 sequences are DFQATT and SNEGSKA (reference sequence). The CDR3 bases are TGCAGTGCTAGAGTGTCGTCGGGGTTTACCTACGAGCAGTACTTC. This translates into CSARVSSGFTYEQYF.

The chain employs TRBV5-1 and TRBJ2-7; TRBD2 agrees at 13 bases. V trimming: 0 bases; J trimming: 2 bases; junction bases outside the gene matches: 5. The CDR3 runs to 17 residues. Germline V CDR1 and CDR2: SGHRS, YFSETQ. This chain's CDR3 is CASSLGRTSGGPYEQYF. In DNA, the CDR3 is TGCGCCAGCAGCTTGGGGAGGACTAGCGGGGGACCCTACGAGCAGTACTTC.

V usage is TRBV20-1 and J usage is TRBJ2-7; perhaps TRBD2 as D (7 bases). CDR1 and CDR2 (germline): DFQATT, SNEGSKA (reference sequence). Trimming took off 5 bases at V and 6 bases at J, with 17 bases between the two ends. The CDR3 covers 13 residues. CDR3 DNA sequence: TGCAGTGCTCGCGGGGGCGAGGGCCTCGAGCAGTACTTC. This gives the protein CSARGGEGLEQYF.

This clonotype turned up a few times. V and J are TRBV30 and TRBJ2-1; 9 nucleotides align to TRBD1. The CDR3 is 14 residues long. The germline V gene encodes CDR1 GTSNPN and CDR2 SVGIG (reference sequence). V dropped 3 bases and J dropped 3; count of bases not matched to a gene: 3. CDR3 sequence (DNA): TGTGCCTGGAGGCCGGGACAGGGCTACAATGAGCAGTTCTTC. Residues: CAWRPGQGYNEQFF.

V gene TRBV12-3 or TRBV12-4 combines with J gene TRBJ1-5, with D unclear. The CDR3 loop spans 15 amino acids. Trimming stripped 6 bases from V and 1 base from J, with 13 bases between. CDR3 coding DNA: TGTGCCAGCAGGTCAACAACTGGGAGCAATCAGCCCCAGCATTTT. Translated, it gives CASRSTTGSNQPQHF.

The CDR3 is CASSLGTGQNEQFF. CDR3 DNA sequence: TGTGCCAGCAGCTTAGGGACAGGGCAAAATGAGCAGTTCTTC. V usage is TRBV7-6 and J usage is TRBJ2-1; 8 bases align to TRBD1. The CDR3 sequence is 14 residues long. With 1 base clipped from V and 7 bases from J, the junction kept 3 bases outside the gene matches. The V gene's germline CDR1 is SGHVS and CDR2 FNYEAQ. Together with reference TRBV7-6 and TRBJ2-1, the CDR3 gives the full variable domain: GAGVSQSPRYKVTKRGQDVALRCDPISGHVSLYWYRQALGQGPEFLTYFNYEAQQDKSGLPNDRFSAERPEGSISTLTIQRTEQRDSAMYRCASSLGTGQNEQFFGPGTRLTVL.